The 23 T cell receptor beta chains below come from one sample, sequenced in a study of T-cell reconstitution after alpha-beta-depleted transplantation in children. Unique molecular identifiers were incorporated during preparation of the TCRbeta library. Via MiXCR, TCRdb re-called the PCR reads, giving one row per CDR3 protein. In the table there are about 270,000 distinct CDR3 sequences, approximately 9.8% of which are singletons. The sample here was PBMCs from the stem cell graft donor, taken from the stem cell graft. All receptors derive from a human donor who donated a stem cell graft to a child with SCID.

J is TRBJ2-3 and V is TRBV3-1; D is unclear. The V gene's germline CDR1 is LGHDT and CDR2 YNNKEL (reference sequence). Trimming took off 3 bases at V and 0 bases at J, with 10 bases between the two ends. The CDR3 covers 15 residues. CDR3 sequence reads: CASSQSGYSTDTQYF. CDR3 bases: TGTGCCAGCAGCCAGTCGGGTTATAGCACAGATACGCAGTATTTT.

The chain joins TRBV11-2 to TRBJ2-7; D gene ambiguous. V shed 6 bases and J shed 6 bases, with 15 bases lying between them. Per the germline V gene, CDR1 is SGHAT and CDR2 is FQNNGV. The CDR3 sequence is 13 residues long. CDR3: CASSLEARFEQYF. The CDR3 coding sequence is TGTGCCAGCAGTCTAGAGGCCCGCTTCGAGCAGTACTTC.

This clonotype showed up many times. The CDR3 DNA sequence: TGTGCCATCGGACAGGGCGGCAGCAATCAGCCCCAGCATTTT. Its translation: CAIGQGGSNQPQHF. This chain links TRBV10-3 with TRBJ1-5, with TRBD1 identical over 8 bases. The V gene's germline CDR1 is ENHRY and CDR2 SYGVKD. There are 14 residues in the CDR3. J was trimmed by 1 base and V by 8 bases; bases with no gene match: 4.

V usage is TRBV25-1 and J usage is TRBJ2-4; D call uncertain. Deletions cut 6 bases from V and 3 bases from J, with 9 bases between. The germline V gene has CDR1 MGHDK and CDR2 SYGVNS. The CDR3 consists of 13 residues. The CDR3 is CASSPGFKNIQYF. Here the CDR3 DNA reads TGTGCCAGCAGCCCGGGCTTCAAAAACATTCAGTACTTC.

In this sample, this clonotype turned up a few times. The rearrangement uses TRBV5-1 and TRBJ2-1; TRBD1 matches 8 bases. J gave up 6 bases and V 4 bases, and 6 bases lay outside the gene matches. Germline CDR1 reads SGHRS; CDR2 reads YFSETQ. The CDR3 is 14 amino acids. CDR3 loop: CASSPPGQANEQFF. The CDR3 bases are TGCGCCAGCAGCCCCCCGGGACAGGCCAATGAGCAGTTCTTC.

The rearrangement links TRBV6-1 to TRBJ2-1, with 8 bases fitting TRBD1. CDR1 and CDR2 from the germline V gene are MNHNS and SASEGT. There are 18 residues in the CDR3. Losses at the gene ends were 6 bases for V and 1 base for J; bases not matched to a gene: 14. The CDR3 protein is CASRTTTGARPSYNEQFF. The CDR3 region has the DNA TGTGCCAGCAGGACGACGACAGGGGCCCGGCCGTCCTACAATGAGCAGTTCTTC.

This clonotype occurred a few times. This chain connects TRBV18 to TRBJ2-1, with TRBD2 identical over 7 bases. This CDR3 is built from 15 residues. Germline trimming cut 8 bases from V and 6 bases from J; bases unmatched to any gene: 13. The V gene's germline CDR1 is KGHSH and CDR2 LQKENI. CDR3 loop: CASPQTTGTTNEQFF. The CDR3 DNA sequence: TGTGCCAGCCCCCAGACCACCGGGACTACCAATGAGCAGTTCTTC.

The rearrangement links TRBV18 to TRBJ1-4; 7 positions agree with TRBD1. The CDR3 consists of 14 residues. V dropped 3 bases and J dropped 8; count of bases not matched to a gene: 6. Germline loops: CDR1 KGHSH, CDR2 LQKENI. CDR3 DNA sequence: TGTGCCAGCTCACCGCGGGACAGTGCCGAAAAACTGTTTTTT. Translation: CASSPRDSAEKLFF.

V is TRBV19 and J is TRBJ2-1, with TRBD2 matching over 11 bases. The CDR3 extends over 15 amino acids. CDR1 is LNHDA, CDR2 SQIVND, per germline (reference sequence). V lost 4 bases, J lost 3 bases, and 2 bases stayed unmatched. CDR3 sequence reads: CASSTGLADYNEQFF. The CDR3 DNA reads TGTGCCAGTAGTACGGGACTAGCGGACTACAATGAGCAGTTCTTC.

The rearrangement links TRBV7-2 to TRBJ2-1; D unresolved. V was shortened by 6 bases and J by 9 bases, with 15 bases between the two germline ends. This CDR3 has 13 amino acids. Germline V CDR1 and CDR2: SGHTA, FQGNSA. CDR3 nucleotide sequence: TGTGCCAGCAGTTTTCCCAGTTTCTCTGAGCAGTTCTTC. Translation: CASSFPSFSEQFF.

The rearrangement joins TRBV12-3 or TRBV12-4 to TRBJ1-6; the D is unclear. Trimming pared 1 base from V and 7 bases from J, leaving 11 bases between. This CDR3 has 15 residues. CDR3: CASSLEDTGNSPLHF. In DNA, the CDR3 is TGTGCCAGCAGTTTAGAAGACACGGGGAATTCACCCCTCCACTTT.

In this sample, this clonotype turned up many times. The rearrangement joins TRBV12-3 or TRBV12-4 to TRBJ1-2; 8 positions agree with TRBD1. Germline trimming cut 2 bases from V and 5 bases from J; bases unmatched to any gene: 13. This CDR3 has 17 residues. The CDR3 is CASSLKSQGQEKYGYTF. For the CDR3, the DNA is TGTGCCAGCAGTTTAAAATCCCAGGGACAGGAGAAGTATGGCTACACCTTC.

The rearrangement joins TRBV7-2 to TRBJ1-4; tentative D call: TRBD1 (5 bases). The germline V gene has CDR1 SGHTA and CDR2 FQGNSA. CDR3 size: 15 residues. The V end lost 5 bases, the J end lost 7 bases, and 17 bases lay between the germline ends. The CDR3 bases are TGTGCCAGCAGCGTTAACCTGGGGCAGGGTGAAAAACTGTTTTTT. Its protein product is CASSVNLGQGEKLFF.

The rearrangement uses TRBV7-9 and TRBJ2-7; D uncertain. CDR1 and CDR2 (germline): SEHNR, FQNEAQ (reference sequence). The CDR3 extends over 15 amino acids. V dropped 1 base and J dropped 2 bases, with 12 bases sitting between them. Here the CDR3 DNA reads TGTGCCAGCAGCTTAGACCCGTCGGCAGCCTACGAGCAGTACTTC. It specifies CASSLDPSAAYEQYF.

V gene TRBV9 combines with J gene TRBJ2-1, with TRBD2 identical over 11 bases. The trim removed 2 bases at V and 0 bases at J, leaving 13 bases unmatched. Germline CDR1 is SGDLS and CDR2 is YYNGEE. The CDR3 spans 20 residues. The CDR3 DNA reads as TGTGCCAGCAGCGTCCGGACTAGCGGGCCCTCGAGGAGCTCCTACAATGAGCAGTTCTTC. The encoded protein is CASSVRTSGPSRSSYNEQFF.

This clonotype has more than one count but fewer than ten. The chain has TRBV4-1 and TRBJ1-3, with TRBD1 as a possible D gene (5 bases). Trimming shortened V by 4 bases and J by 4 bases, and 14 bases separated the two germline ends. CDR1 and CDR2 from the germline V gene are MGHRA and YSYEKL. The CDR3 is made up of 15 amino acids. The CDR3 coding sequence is TGCGCCAGCAGCCCCCAGGGCCAAGTCGGAAACACCATATATTTT. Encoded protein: CASSPQGQVGNTIYF.

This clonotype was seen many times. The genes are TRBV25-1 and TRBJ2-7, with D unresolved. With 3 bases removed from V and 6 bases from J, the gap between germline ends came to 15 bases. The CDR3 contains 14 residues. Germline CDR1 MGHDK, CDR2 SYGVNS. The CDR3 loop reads CASSDPLRVGEQYF. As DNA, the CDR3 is TGTGCCAGCAGTGACCCCCTAAGGGTTGGCGAGCAGTACTTC.

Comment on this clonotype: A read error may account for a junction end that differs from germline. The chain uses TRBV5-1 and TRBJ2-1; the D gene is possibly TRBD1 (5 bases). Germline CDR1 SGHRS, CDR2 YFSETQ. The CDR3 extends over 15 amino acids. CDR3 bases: TGCGCCAGCAGCCCGACGACAGACCCCTATAATGAGCAGTTCTTC. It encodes CASSPTTDPYNEQFF.

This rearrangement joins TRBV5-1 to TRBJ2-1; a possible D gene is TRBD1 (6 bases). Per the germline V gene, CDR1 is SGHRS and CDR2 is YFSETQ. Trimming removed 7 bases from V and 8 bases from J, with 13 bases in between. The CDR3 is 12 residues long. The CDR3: CASGRQADEQFF. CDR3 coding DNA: TGCGCCAGCGGTAGACAGGCCGATGAGCAGTTCTTC. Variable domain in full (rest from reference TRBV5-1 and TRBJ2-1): KAGVTQTPRYLIKTRGQQVTLSCSPISGHRSVSWYQQTPGQGLQFLFEYFSETQRNKGNFPGRFSGRQFSNSRSEMNVSTLELGDSALYLCASGRQADEQFFGPGTRLTVL.

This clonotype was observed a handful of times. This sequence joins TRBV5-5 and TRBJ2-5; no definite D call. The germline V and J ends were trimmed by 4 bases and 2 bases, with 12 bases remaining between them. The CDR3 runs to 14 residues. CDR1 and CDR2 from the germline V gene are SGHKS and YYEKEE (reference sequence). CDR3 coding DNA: TGTGCCAGCAGCGCGACCCCTAGTCAAGAGACCCAGTACTTC. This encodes CASSATPSQETQYF.

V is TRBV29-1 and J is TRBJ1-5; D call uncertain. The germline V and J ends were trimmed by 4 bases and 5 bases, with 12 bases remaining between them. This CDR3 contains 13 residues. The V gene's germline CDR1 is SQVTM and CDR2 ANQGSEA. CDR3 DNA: TGCAGCGTTGGGACTCAATGGGATCAGCCCCAGCATTTT. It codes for CSVGTQWDQPQHF.

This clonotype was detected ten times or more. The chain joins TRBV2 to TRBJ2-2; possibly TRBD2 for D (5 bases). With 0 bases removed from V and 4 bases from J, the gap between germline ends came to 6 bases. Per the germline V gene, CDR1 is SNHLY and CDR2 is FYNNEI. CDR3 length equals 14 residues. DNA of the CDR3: TGTGCCAGCAGTGAAGCCAGCGGCACCGGGGAGCTGTTTTTT. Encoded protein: CASSEASGTGELFF.

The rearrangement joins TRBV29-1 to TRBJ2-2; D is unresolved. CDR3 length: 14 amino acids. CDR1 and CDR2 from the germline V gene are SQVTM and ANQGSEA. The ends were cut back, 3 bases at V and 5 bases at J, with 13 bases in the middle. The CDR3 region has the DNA TGCAGCGTTGATTGGGGTTTTGGAACCGGGGAGCTGTTTTTT. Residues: CSVDWGFGTGELFF.